This T cell receptor (beta chain) was observed in a study of shared clonotypes between healthy human individuals. About this clone itself: Its antigen is currently unknown.

Whole-study results and caveats: Clonotypes which were not shared had lower generation probabilities than clonotypes that all four donors shared. Estimated richness values were generally larger in naive subsets than in memory subsets. A few donors had about 5% of their naive CD4 clonotypes in common.

Libraries were prepared by immunoSEQ multiplex PCR; TCRdb keeps only in-frame clonotypes and omits some of them. The table shows around 2.5 million clones, with 93% occurring only once. This CDR3 spans 14 amino acids. The V gene's germline CDR1 is GTSNPN and CDR2 SVGIG (reference sequence). The V gene lost 1 base and the J gene lost 5 bases, with 15 bases spanning the gap. The J gene is TRBJ2-7, the V gene TRBV30, with D perhaps matching TRBD2 (6 bases). The TCR originated in a man between 18 and 35 years old in good health. Some clones in this sample may be carry-over from other donors' samples. Sequenced material: naive CD4+ T cells from PBMCs. The sample's subset: CD45RA+ positively selected. CDR3 in DNA: TGTGCCTGGAGTGCGGGGGTCAAGATTGACGAGCAGTACTTC. Translating gives CAWSAGVKIDEQYF.